This TCR beta chain originates from a study of cytomegalovirus exposure and HLA in healthy donors. Sequencing was performed with immunoSEQ multiplex PCR; in TCRdb, only in-frame clones are kept and a portion is missing. The sample records roughly 56,000 clones, 75% to 90% being singletons. The sample taken for sequencing was PBMCs. The origin of this receptor is a young woman in good health and CMV-seronegative.

The CDR3 DNA reads TGTGCCAGCAGCACAGGACTAGCGGAGGGCTACGAGCAGTACTTC. Translating gives CASSTGLAEGYEQYF. This chain joins TRBV28 and TRBJ2-7; 10 bases fit TRBD2. CDR1 MDHEN and CDR2 SYDVKM come from the germline V gene. This CDR3 has 15 amino acids. The V gene end was trimmed by 6 bases and the J gene end by 3 bases; junction bases not matched to a gene: 8.